This TCR beta chain came from a study of T cell changes during pregnancy in multiple sclerosis. Germline values: CDR1 MDHEN, CDR2 SYDVKM. V shed 4 bases, J shed 0 bases, and the junction held 6 bases outside the gene matches. The length of the CDR3 is 15 residues. Some clones are missing from TCRdb's copy, which holds only in-frame ones; the method was immunoSEQ multiplex PCR. Of over 70,000 clones listed, around 93% are singletons. The receptor was derived from a female donor with multiple sclerosis, enrolled in a pregnancy study. This sequence joins TRBV28 and TRBJ2-7, with TRBD1 matching 7 bases. Sample: peripheral blood, taken in the third trimester of pregnancy. The CDR3 sequence is CASSYGTAFSYEQYF. CDR3 DNA sequence: TGTGCCAGCAGTTACGGGACAGCCTTCTCCTACGAGCAGTACTTC. Filled out from reference TRBV28 and TRBJ2-7, the complete variable domain reads DVKVTQSSRYLVKRTGEKVFLECVQDMDHENMFWYRQDPGLGLRLIYFSYDVKMKEKGDIPEGYSVSREKKERFSLILESASTNQTSMYLCASSYGTAFSYEQYFGPGTRLTVT.